The 3 T cell receptor beta chains below come from one sample, sequenced in a study of blood T cell repertoires in COVID-19. Assay used: immunoSEQ multiplex PCR; TCRdb lists only in-frame clones, some missing. The sample includes 100,000 or so clones, 88% of them seen just once. Sequenced sample: peripheral blood. Receptors originate from an older woman with acute or convalescent COVID-19.

The V and J genes are TRBV3-1 (or the pseudogene TRBV3-2) and TRBJ2-3; 8 bases are shared with TRBD2. The V gene end was trimmed by 4 bases and the J gene end by 2 bases; junction bases not matched to a gene: 5. CDR1 is LGHDT and CDR2 is YNNKEL in the germline V gene (reference sequence). This CDR3 is built from 15 residues. The CDR3 spells CASSPTSANTDTQYF. DNA of the CDR3: TGTGCCAGCAGCCCGACTAGCGCCAACACAGATACGCAGTATTTT.

This chain joins TRBV27 and TRBJ1-2; D is unresolved. The germline gives CDR1 MNHEY, CDR2 SMNVEV (reference sequence). This CDR3 has 18 residues. V was pared by 2 bases and J by 0 bases, with 19 bases between. This chain's CDR3 is CASSLPTPRLLANYGYTF. The DNA of the CDR3 is TGTGCCAGCAGTTTACCGACTCCGCGACTGTTAGCTAACTATGGCTACACCTTC.

This chain joins TRBV7-9 and TRBJ1-1; tentative D call: TRBD1 (6 bases). Germline V gene sequence: CDR1 SEHNR, CDR2 FQNEAQ (reference sequence). The CDR3 sequence is 13 residues long. V lost 0 bases and J lost 10, with 12 bases in between. The CDR3 region is CASSLAQGRGAFF. The CDR3 DNA sequence: TGTGCCAGCAGCTTAGCGCAGGGGAGGGGAGCTTTCTTT.